The 32 T cell receptor beta chains in this list originate from one sample, sequenced in a study of PD-1 blockade in mismatch repair-deficient tumors. Generated by immunoSEQ multiplex PCR, the TCRdb table keeps only in-frame clones and is missing some. In the table there are 60,000 to 65,000 clones, approximately 88% of which are singletons. Sequenced here: peripheral blood, sampled 52 weeks after starting pembrolizumab. These receptors were taken from an adult with mismatch repair-deficient cancer.

This rearrangement joins TRBV30 to TRBJ2-6, with TRBD2 matching 7 bases. In germline, CDR1 is GTSNPN, CDR2 SVGIG (reference sequence). The CDR3 length is 17 residues. Trimming at V came to 3 bases and at J to 0 bases, leaving 8 bases not matched to a gene. The CDR3 region is CAWSGLADNSGANVLTF. In nucleotides, the CDR3 is TGTGCCTGGAGCGGTCTAGCGGATAACTCTGGGGCCAACGTCCTGACTTTC.

The V and J genes are TRBV27 and TRBJ1-1, with D unclear. Germline V gene lookup returns CDR1 MNHEY and CDR2 SMNVEV (reference sequence). Trimming pared 0 bases from V and 12 bases from J, leaving 17 bases between. This CDR3 is 14 amino acids long. CDR3 nucleotide sequence: TGTGCCAGCAGTTTATCGGTCCGCCTCCCCCCCTCTTTCTTT. Its translation: CASSLSVRLPPSFF.

This clone was seen more than once but under ten times. V is TRBV7-3 and J is TRBJ2-1; no clear D. V was pared by 5 bases and J by 6 bases, with 14 bases between. This CDR3 comprises 14 residues. The germline V gene has CDR1 SGHTA and CDR2 FQGTGA. The CDR3: CASSQAGSLNEQFF. In nucleotides, the CDR3 is TGTGCCAGCAGCCAGGCCGGCAGCCTCAATGAGCAGTTCTTC.

The CDR3 is CASSVGGVSGNTIYF. In DNA, the CDR3 is TGTGCCAGCAGCGTAGGGGGTGTCTCTGGAAACACCATATATTTT. The J gene is TRBJ1-3, the V gene TRBV9; no clear D gene. V dropped 0 bases and J dropped 0 bases, with 7 bases sitting between them. The CDR3 contains 15 residues. Germline V gives CDR1 SGDLS, CDR2 YYNGEE.

The chain combines TRBV28 with TRBJ2-1; D is uncertain. The CDR3 extends over 14 amino acids. CDR1 is MDHEN, CDR2 SYDVKM, per germline. V lost 5 bases and J lost 2, with 10 bases in between. This CDR3 reads CASSPGRPYNEQFF. CDR3 DNA: TGTGCCAGCAGTCCTGGCAGGCCCTACAATGAGCAGTTCTTC.

J is TRBJ2-7 and V is TRBV27; the D is unclear. Trimming took off 6 bases at V and 4 bases at J, with 19 bases between the two ends. Germline assignment: CDR1 MNHEY and CDR2 SMNVEV (reference sequence). The CDR3 runs 15 residues. In DNA, the CDR3 is TGTGCCAGCAGCCTTACCGCAAACCATTTTTACGAGCAGTACTTC. Translated: CASSLTANHFYEQYF.

This rearrangement joins TRBV19 to TRBJ2-1; 10 nucleotides match TRBD1. Germline-derived CDR1 and CDR2 are LNHDA and SQIVND (reference sequence). The trim removed 4 bases at V and 0 bases at J, leaving 9 bases unmatched. CDR3 size: 18 residues. CDR3: CASSTRTGGSHSYNEQFF. DNA of the CDR3: TGTGCCAGTAGTACGAGGACAGGGGGTTCCCACTCCTACAATGAGCAGTTCTTC. Full variable domain (missing parts from reference TRBV19 and TRBJ2-1): DGGITQSPKYLFRKEGQNVTLSCEQNLNHDAMYWYRQDPGQGLRLIYYSQIVNDFQKGDIAEGYSVSREKKESFPLTVTSAQKNPTAFYLCASSTRTGGSHSYNEQFFGPGTRLTVL.

The chain combines TRBV6-4 with TRBJ2-3; TRBD2 matches 15 bases. J was trimmed by 6 bases and V by 3 bases; bases with no gene match: 4. Germline V lookup: CDR1 MRHNA, CDR2 SNTAGT. The CDR3 covers 16 residues. The CDR3 region is CASSEGLAGGSDTQYF. The CDR3 coding sequence is TGTGCCAGCAGTGAGGGACTAGCGGGAGGATCGGATACGCAGTATTTT.

The chain links TRBV6-1 to TRBJ2-3, with 9 bases that match TRBD2. CDR1 MNHNS and CDR2 SASEGT come from the germline V gene. V lost 8 bases to trimming and J lost 4 bases; unmatched junction nucleotides: 7. CDR3 length: 14 amino acids. CDR3 in amino acids: CASCSGSNSDTQYF. The CDR3 DNA follows: TGTGCCAGCTGTAGCGGGAGCAACTCAGATACGCAGTATTTT.

V and J are TRBV19 and TRBJ1-5, with a possible D match to TRBD1 (6 bases). The germline V gene has CDR1 LNHDA and CDR2 SQIVND (reference sequence). The V end was cut by 6 bases, the J end by 3 bases, with 9 bases between. The CDR3 length is 13 residues. In DNA, the CDR3 is TGTGCCAGTAGCCAGGGGCTCAATCAGCCCCAGCATTTT. Translation gives CASSQGLNQPQHF.

The rearrangement uses TRBV27 and TRBJ2-7; 7 bases align to TRBD1. The CDR3 spans 14 residues. Germline assignment: CDR1 MNHEY and CDR2 SMNVEV (reference sequence). Trimming cost V 1 base and J 5 bases; bases outside gene matches: 5. CDR3 nucleotides: TGTGCCAGCAGTTTATTACAGGGGCCCCACGAGCAGTACTTC. It encodes CASSLLQGPHEQYF.

V gene TRBV11-3 combines with J gene TRBJ2-1; D possibly uses TRBD1 or TRBD2 (6 bases each). The CDR3 loop spans 19 amino acids. The V gene's germline CDR1 is SGHNT and CDR2 YENEEA. Trimming cost V 0 bases and J 0 bases, with 18 bases left between them. For the CDR3, the DNA is TGTGCCAGCAGCTTAGATGGGGGAGGACAGTCGAGCTCCTACAATGAGCAGTTCTTC. This sequence encodes CASSLDGGGQSSSYNEQFF.

V is TRBV11-2 and J is TRBJ2-2; D unclear. Germline V gene data show CDR1 as SGHAT and CDR2 as FQNNGV. V lost 0 bases to trimming and J lost 7 bases, with 6 bases between them. The CDR3 contains 13 residues. The CDR3 loop is CASSLDPLGELFF. The CDR3 region has the DNA TGTGCCAGCAGCTTAGACCCCCTCGGGGAGCTGTTTTTT.

The CDR3 sequence: CASSHASENTGELFF. The CDR3 DNA reads TGCGCCAGCAGCCACGCTAGCGAGAACACCGGGGAGCTGTTTTTT. The V gene is TRBV4-1, the J gene TRBJ2-2, with D perhaps matching TRBD2 (6 bases). Trimming took off 3 bases at V and 1 base at J, with 9 bases between the two ends. The CDR3 covers 15 residues. Germline V gene lookup returns CDR1 MGHRA and CDR2 YSYEKL.

This clone has just a few counts. V and J are TRBV10-3 and TRBJ2-2; D is undetermined. Germline loops: CDR1 ENHRY, CDR2 SYGVKD. Deletions cut 0 bases from V and 2 bases from J, with 10 bases between. The CDR3 extends over 16 amino acids. The CDR3 DNA is TGTGCCATCAGTGAGTCGTGGCATGCCAACACCGGGGAGCTGTTTTTT. Translating gives CAISESWHANTGELFF.

The chain combines TRBV10-3 with TRBJ1-4, with a weak D call TRBD1 (5 bases). V shed 2 bases and J shed 6 bases, with 16 bases lying between them. CDR1 and CDR2 from the germline V gene are ENHRY and SYGVKD. This CDR3 is built from 16 residues. The CDR3 is CAISETMGGGDEKLFF. Written as DNA, the CDR3 is TGTGCCATCAGTGAGACGATGGGGGGAGGGGATGAAAAACTGTTTTTT.

V and J are TRBV4-1 and TRBJ2-7; unclear D gene. Germline V lookup: CDR1 MGHRA, CDR2 YSYEKL. Trimming removed 2 bases at V and 3 bases at J, with 11 bases between. The CDR3 covers 14 residues. The chain's CDR3 is CASSQTPWLYEQYF. The CDR3 coding sequence is TGCGCCAGCAGCCAAACACCGTGGCTCTACGAGCAGTACTTC.

The rearrangement uses TRBV19 and TRBJ2-5; 13 bases line up with TRBD2. The V and J ends lost 0 bases and 5 bases, in that order; junction bases with no gene match: 12. From germline, CDR1 is LNHDA and CDR2 SQIVND (reference sequence). This CDR3 is built from 19 residues. The CDR3 coding sequence is TGTGCCAGTAGTATAGACGCCGGACTAGCGGGAGTGGCCGGGGAGACCCAGTACTTC. This translates into CASSIDAGLAGVAGETQYF.

This clone was observed a handful of times. V and J are TRBV30 and TRBJ1-1, with 7 bases that match TRBD1. Germline V gives CDR1 GTSNPN, CDR2 SVGIG (reference sequence). The length of the CDR3 is 14 residues. V lost 0 bases, J lost 3 bases, and 4 bases stayed unmatched. The CDR3 sequence is CAWSVHRGDTEAFF. For the CDR3, the DNA is TGTGCCTGGAGTGTACACAGGGGTGACACTGAAGCTTTCTTT.

V and J are TRBV10-2 and TRBJ2-1; perhaps TRBD2 as D (5 bases). CDR1 and CDR2 from the germline V gene are WSHSY and SAAADI. The CDR3 runs 16 residues. V lost 3 bases to trimming and J lost 4 bases, with 16 bases between them. The CDR3 protein is CASSDLAVEGYNEQFF. CDR3 coding DNA: TGCGCCAGCAGTGACCTCGCAGTAGAGGGATACAATGAGCAGTTCTTC.

This clone was seen a single time. The CDR3 nucleotides read TGTGCCATTAGAGGGACAGGGTATACGAACACTGAAGCTTTCTTT. Protein product: CAIRGTGYTNTEAFF. The gene calls are TRBV19 and TRBJ1-1, with 9 bases lining up with TRBD1. The V gene's germline CDR1 is LNHDA and CDR2 SQIVND (reference sequence). The CDR3 extends over 15 amino acids. With 10 bases clipped from V and 1 base from J, the junction kept 10 bases outside the gene matches.

The gene calls are TRBV10-2 and TRBJ2-7; the D is unclear. The CDR3 totals 15 residues. V dropped 5 bases and J dropped 3 bases, with 17 bases sitting between them. Germline values: CDR1 WSHSY, CDR2 SAAADI. The CDR3 nucleotides read TGCGCCAGCAGTTTTTTCTTCCTAGGCGGCTACGAGCAGTACTTC. It encodes CASSFFFLGGYEQYF.

V gene TRBV7-9 combines with J gene TRBJ2-3; no reliable D call. The ends were cut back, 3 bases at V and 0 bases at J, with 16 bases in the middle. Germline CDR1 reads SEHNR; CDR2 reads FQNEAQ (reference sequence). The CDR3 covers 17 residues. The CDR3 sequence is CASSFWPQRSSTDTQYF. CDR3 in DNA: TGTGCCAGCAGCTTCTGGCCTCAGAGGAGTAGCACAGATACGCAGTATTTT. The full variable domain, its missing parts supplied by reference TRBV7-9 and TRBJ2-3, is DTGVSQNPRHKITKRGQNVTFRCDPISEHNRLYWYRQTLGQGPEFLTYFQNEAQLEKSRLLSDRFSAERPKGSFSTLEIQRTEQGDSAMYLCASSFWPQRSSTDTQYFGPGTRLTVL.

The CDR3 sequence: CASSQDTSGDSTDTQYF. Here the CDR3 DNA reads TGTGCCAGCAGCCAAGACACTAGCGGGGACAGCACAGATACGCAGTATTTT. This sequence joins TRBV4-2 and TRBJ2-3, with 10 bases lining up with TRBD2. The CDR3 has 17 amino acids. The V gene's germline CDR1 is LGHNA and CDR2 YNFKEQ. V lost 0 bases and J lost 0; bases outside the gene matches: 3.

The chain couples TRBV19 to TRBJ2-1; 7 bases are a match to TRBD2. J was trimmed by 0 bases and V by 1 base; bases with no gene match: 3. CDR1 and CDR2 (germline): LNHDA, SQIVND (reference sequence). The CDR3 spans 16 residues. The CDR3 reads CASSIVGGSSYNEQFF. CDR3 sequence (DNA): TGTGCCAGTAGTATAGTCGGCGGGAGCTCCTACAATGAGCAGTTCTTC. Full variable domain (remainder filled in from reference TRBV19 and TRBJ2-1): DGGITQSPKYLFRKEGQNVTLSCEQNLNHDAMYWYRQDPGQGLRLIYYSQIVNDFQKGDIAEGYSVSREKKESFPLTVTSAQKNPTAFYLCASSIVGGSSYNEQFFGPGTRLTVL.

The chain recombines TRBV7-2 with TRBJ2-6, with D uncertain. Germline lookup yields CDR1 SGHTA and CDR2 FQGNSA. Trimming took off 5 bases at V and 0 bases at J, with 14 bases between the two ends. This CDR3 is 17 amino acids long. CDR3 amino acids: CASSLVARSSGANVLTF. The CDR3 nucleotides read TGTGCCAGCAGCCTAGTGGCCAGGAGCTCTGGGGCCAACGTCCTGACTTTC.

The chain couples TRBV7-9 to TRBJ2-1, with 8 positions matching TRBD2. The trim removed 5 bases at V and 6 bases at J, leaving 9 bases unmatched. Germline CDR1 and CDR2: SEHNR and FQNEAQ (reference sequence). The CDR3 contains 15 residues. CDR3 in DNA: TGTGCCAGCAGCCTAGAGACGGGAGGGCCCAATGAGCAGTTCTTC. It is translated as CASSLETGGPNEQFF.

V usage is TRBV5-6 and J usage is TRBJ2-7, with D unresolved. The CDR3 runs to 15 residues. Trimming pared 0 bases from V and 1 base from J, leaving 11 bases between. Germline V gene data show CDR1 as SGHDT and CDR2 as YYEEEE. CDR3 loop: CASSLVSRGSYEQYF. In DNA, the CDR3 is TGTGCCAGCAGCTTGGTGTCGCGCGGATCCTACGAGCAGTACTTC.

The J gene is TRBJ2-2, the V gene TRBV15; D may be TRBD2 (7 bases). This CDR3 has 15 amino acids. V lost 5 bases and J lost 4, with 14 bases in between. Germline lookup yields CDR1 LNHNV and CDR2 YYDKDF (reference sequence). This CDR3 is CATSEQGRVTGELFF. The CDR3 nucleotides read TGTGCCACCAGCGAGCAGGGGAGGGTCACCGGGGAGCTGTTTTTT.

J is TRBJ2-1 and V is TRBV7-9, with D perhaps matching TRBD2 (5 bases). Trimming took off 3 bases at V and 3 bases at J, with 15 bases between the two ends. The germline gives CDR1 SEHNR, CDR2 FQNEAQ (reference sequence). This CDR3 is 16 amino acids long. DNA of the CDR3: TGTGCCAGCAGCTTGTTAGGGATAGCGTACTACAATGAGCAGTTCTTC. It specifies CASSLLGIAYYNEQFF.

Notes on this clone: This likely reflects a read error, since a far larger clone is one base away. This chain connects TRBV5-1 to TRBJ2-4, with TRBD2 identical over 8 bases. Germline V lookup: CDR1 SGHRS, CDR2 YFSETQ. This CDR3 contains 18 residues. The V and J ends lost 3 bases and 0 bases, in that order; junction bases with no gene match: 11. The DNA of the CDR3 is TGCGCCAGCAGCTCGTCTCAGAGCGGGAGCGAAGCCAAAAACATTCAGTACTTC. Translating it yields CASSSSQSGSEAKNIQYF.

V usage is TRBV2 and J usage is TRBJ2-3; the D call may be TRBD1 or TRBD2 (5 bases each). The V end lost 7 bases, the J end lost 0 bases, and 17 bases lay between the germline ends. The CDR3 runs 16 residues. The V gene's germline CDR1 is SNHLY and CDR2 FYNNEI. The CDR3 DNA reads as TGTGCCAGCATCGAGGGGCCGGGATGGAGCACAGATACGCAGTATTTT. Translating gives CASIEGPGWSTDTQYF.